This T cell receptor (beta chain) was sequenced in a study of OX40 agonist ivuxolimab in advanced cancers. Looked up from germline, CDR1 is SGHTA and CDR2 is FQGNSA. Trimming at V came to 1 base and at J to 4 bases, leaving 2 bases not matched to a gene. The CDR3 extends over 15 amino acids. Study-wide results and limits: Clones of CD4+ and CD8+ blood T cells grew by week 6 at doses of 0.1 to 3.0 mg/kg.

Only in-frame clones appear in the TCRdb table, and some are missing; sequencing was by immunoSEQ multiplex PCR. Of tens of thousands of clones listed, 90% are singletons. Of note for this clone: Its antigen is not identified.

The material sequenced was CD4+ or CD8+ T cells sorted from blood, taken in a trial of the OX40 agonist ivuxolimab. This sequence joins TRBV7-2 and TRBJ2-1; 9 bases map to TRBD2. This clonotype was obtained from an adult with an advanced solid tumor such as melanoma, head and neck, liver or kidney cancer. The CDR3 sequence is CASSLGAGGYNEQFF. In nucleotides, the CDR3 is TGTGCCAGCAGCTTAGGAGCGGGAGGTTACAATGAGCAGTTCTTC.